This TCR beta chain originates from a study of CD8+ T cells in alopecia areata. This clone has a handful of counts. Its antigen remains unknown. RNA, once extracted, was reverse transcribed into cDNA for use as the sequencing template. This table comes from immunoSEQ multiplex PCR, and its TCRdb copy is limited to in-frame clones, with some not included. The sample has around 150,000 clones, less than 65% seen once; the top ten hold 36%. Whole-study results and caveats: For lesional scalp, especially alopecia totalis/universalis, clonality was higher than in normal scalp.

Germline V lookup: CDR1 MGHRA, CDR2 YSYEKL. The CDR3 sequence is 19 residues long. V gave up 0 bases and J gave up 3 bases; unmatched junction bases: 7. V is TRBV4-1 and J is TRBJ2-1; 14 nucleotides agree with TRBD2. The receptor comes from a human donor in good health. Input material: CD8+ T cells sorted from blood. The CDR3 bases are TGCGCCAGCAGCCAAGAAGGACTAGCGGGAGGCGGACGCTACAATGAGCAGTTCTTC. Translated: CASSQEGLAGGGRYNEQFF.